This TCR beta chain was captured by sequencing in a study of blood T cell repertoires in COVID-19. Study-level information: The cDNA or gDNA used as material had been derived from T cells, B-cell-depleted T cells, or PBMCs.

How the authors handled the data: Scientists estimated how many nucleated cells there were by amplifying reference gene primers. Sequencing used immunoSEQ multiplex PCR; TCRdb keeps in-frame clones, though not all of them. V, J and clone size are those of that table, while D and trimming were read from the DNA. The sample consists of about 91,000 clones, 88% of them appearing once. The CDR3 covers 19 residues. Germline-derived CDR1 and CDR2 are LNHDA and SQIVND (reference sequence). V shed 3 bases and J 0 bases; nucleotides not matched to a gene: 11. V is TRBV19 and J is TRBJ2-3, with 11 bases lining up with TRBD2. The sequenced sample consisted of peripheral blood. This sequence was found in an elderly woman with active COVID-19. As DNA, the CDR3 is TGTGCCAGTAGTATTGTTAAACTAGCGGGAGTTTGGAGCACAGATACGCAGTATTTT. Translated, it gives CASSIVKLAGVWSTDTQYF.